This TCR beta chain was obtained from a study of blood T cell repertoires in COVID-19. Per germline, CDR1 SGHRS and CDR2 YFSETQ. V lost 2 bases to trimming and J lost 3 bases, with 11 bases between them. The CDR3 extends over 15 amino acids. Some clones are missing from TCRdb's copy, which holds only in-frame ones; the method was immunoSEQ multiplex PCR. The repertoire has roughly 300,000 clones, 89% of them found once; the top ten carry nearly 6.5%. Notes on this clone: Other DNA sequences in the same sample also yield this CDR3.

The material sequenced was peripheral blood. The origin of this receptor is a young man who had recovered from COVID-19. The V gene is TRBV5-1, the J gene TRBJ1-4; the D gene is possibly TRBD1 (6 bases). For the CDR3, the DNA is TGCGCCAGCAGCTTAAGGGGGTCGTCTAATGAAAAACTGTTTTTT. It yields the protein CASSLRGSSNEKLFF.